This passage covers 24 T cell receptor beta chains from one sample sequenced in a study of regulatory T cells in long-lasting Graves disease listed by TCRdb under 2021. Library preparation was by multiplex PCR. The sequencer listed for this sample is Illumina HiSeq 4000. CDR3 regions were amplified by Arm-PCR with iRepertoire HTBI primers to construct TCR beta libraries. Using fastp at Q25 and MiXCR, TCRdb reprocessed the public reads and kept productive beta chains. Identical CDR3 proteins give one entry, which carries the most common genes and DNA. Across this sample there are about 470,000 distinct CDR3 sequences, with roughly 20% seen only once. Roughly 8% of the sample comes from the top ten. In light of the paper, this sample's time point label describes: persistent/refractory GD, antithyroid drugs over 5 years with positive TRAb. RNA was extracted from PBMCs in TRIzol for both TCR sequencing and RNA sequencing.

This sample comprised peripheral blood mononuclear cells (PBMCs), obtained when the disease was refractory, from a patient treated with antithyroid drugs. Receptors were obtained from a female donor with Graves disease.

As concerns this clonotype: A much larger clonotype is one base distant, so this may be a read error. The chain has TRBV6-2 or TRBV6-3 and TRBJ1-5; the match to TRBD1 covers 8 bases. The CDR3 is made up of 16 amino acids. Germline CDR1 is MNHEY and CDR2 is SVGEGT. This chain's CDR3 is CATSYETGVGNQPQHF. In DNA form, the CDR3 reads TGTGCCACCAGTTACGAGACAGGGGTAGGCAATCAGCCCCAGCATTTT.

This rearrangement joins TRBV12-3 or TRBV12-4 to TRBJ2-1; 7 bases are shared with TRBD2. The CDR3 is 14 residues long. V trimming: 1 base; J trimming: 10 bases; junction bases outside the gene matches: 7. The CDR3 sequence is CASSLEGRAFEQFF. CDR3 nucleotide sequence: TGTGCCAGCAGTTTAGAAGGGAGGGCCTTCGAGCAGTTCTTC.

The sample holds a few counts of this clonotype. The V and J genes are TRBV7-2 and TRBJ1-5, with D unresolved. Germline V gene lookup returns CDR1 SGHTA and CDR2 FQGNSA. The germline V and J ends were trimmed by 1 base and 0 bases, with 19 bases remaining between them. The CDR3 has 19 amino acids. CDR3 loop: CASSLGKIGPESSNQPQHF. The CDR3 DNA is TGTGCCAGCAGCTTAGGAAAGATTGGGCCGGAAAGTAGCAATCAGCCCCAGCATTTT.

This clonotype occurred a few times. V is TRBV20-1 and J is TRBJ2-7; no clear D gene. The V gene lost 0 bases and the J gene lost 0 bases, with 9 bases spanning the gap. The CDR3 extends over 14 amino acids. Germline V CDR1 and CDR2: DFQATT, SNEGSKA (reference sequence). The CDR3 region is CSARDYRSSYEQYF. The CDR3 DNA reads TGCAGTGCTAGAGATTATCGGAGCTCCTACGAGCAGTACTTC.

The chain links TRBV29-1 to TRBJ1-1; tentative D call: TRBD1 (5 bases). The V and J ends lost 6 bases and 2 bases respectively, with 16 bases between them. The V gene's germline CDR1 is SQVTM and CDR2 ANQGSEA. The CDR3 is 14 amino acids. The DNA for the CDR3 is TGCAGCGTGGTCTTGCTTGGGGGTAACACTGAAGCTTTCTTT. Translating it yields CSVVLLGGNTEAFF.

This clonotype was seen more than once but under ten times. This rearrangement joins TRBV9 to TRBJ2-2, with D perhaps assigned TRBD1 or TRBD2 (5 bases each). CDR1 is SGDLS, CDR2 YYNGEE, per germline. The length of the CDR3 is 15 residues. V was clipped by 6 bases and J by 1 base, with 13 bases between them. The CDR3 is CASNQPGRNTGELFF. CDR3 in DNA: TGTGCCAGCAACCAACCGGGACGGAACACCGGGGAGCTGTTTTTT.

This clonotype has ten or more counts. This chain uses TRBV28 with TRBJ2-5, with TRBD2 matching over 13 bases. CDR1 is MDHEN, CDR2 SYDVKM, per germline. There are 17 residues in the CDR3. J was trimmed by 2 bases and V by 4 bases; bases with no gene match: 7. In nucleotides, the CDR3 is TGTGCCAGCAGTTATGGACTAGCGGGGGATAGTCAAGAGACCCAGTACTTC. Translating gives CASSYGLAGDSQETQYF.

This clonotype was recorded once. The gene calls are TRBV5-4 and TRBJ1-1; possibly TRBD1 for D (6 bases). CDR1 and CDR2 from the germline V gene are SGHNT and YYREEE (reference sequence). The CDR3 runs 16 residues. The V and J ends lost 3 bases and 0 bases respectively, with 15 bases between them. CDR3 in amino acids: CASSWGGRGMNTEAFF. CDR3 DNA: TGTGCCAGCAGCTGGGGGGGCAGGGGCATGAACACTGAAGCTTTCTTT. The complete variable domain, with remaining parts taken from reference TRBV5-4 and TRBJ1-1, reads ETGVTQSPTHLIKTRGQQVTLRCSSQSGHNTVSWYQQALGQGPQFIFQYYREEENGRGNFPPRFSGLQFPNYSSELNVNALELDDSALYLCASSWGGRGMNTEAFFGQGTRLTVV.

In its sample, this clonotype was seen many times. The V gene is TRBV9, the J gene TRBJ1-1; D not certain. This CDR3 has 13 amino acids. Germline assignment: CDR1 SGDLS and CDR2 YYNGEE. V was pared by 2 bases and J by 1 base, with 6 bases between. The CDR3 nucleotides are TGTGCCAGCAGCGTGGAGGGGAACACTGAAGCTTTCTTT. It translates to CASSVEGNTEAFF.

This clonotype has a count of ten or more. The chain combines TRBV11-2 with TRBJ2-5; D remains ambiguous. The CDR3 consists of 16 residues. Germline CDR1 is SGHAT and CDR2 is FQNNGV. V was cut by 5 bases and J by 1 base, with 17 bases left in between. CDR3 in DNA: TGTGCCAGCAGCCGAACTCGACTCCGAACCCAAGAGACCCAGTACTTC. Translation: CASSRTRLRTQETQYF.

This clonotype was picked up many times. The chain has TRBV12-3 or TRBV12-4 and TRBJ1-5; 9 bases map to TRBD1. Unmatched junction bases numbered 8, after V lost 1 base and J lost 7 bases. The CDR3 runs to 16 residues. CDR3 sequence reads: CASSLGRTGGQQPQHF. Here the CDR3 DNA reads TGTGCCAGCAGTTTAGGTAGAACAGGGGGCCAACAGCCCCAGCATTTT.

The genes are TRBV28 and TRBJ2-3, with unresolved D. This CDR3 comprises 16 residues. The germline V gene encodes CDR1 MDHEN and CDR2 SYDVKM. Deletions cut 4 bases from V and 0 bases from J, with 14 bases between. The DNA for the CDR3 is TGTGCCAGCAGTTCTCTGGGCCTGACTAGCACAGATACGCAGTATTTT. Protein sequence: CASSSLGLTSTDTQYF.

The chain uses TRBV7-9 and TRBJ2-2; a weak D match, TRBD2 (5 bases). The germline V gene has CDR1 SEHNR and CDR2 FQNEAQ (reference sequence). V lost 1 base and J lost 3, with 6 bases in between. This CDR3 region has 14 residues. The CDR3 here is CASSLVGDTGELFF. DNA of the CDR3: TGTGCCAGCAGCTTAGTCGGGGACACCGGGGAGCTGTTTTTT.

This clonotype was seen repeatedly, ten times or more. The rearrangement uses TRBV5-1 and TRBJ1-1; TRBD1 matches 7 bases. Trimming cost V 3 bases and J 3 bases; bases outside gene matches: 11. Germline values: CDR1 SGHRS, CDR2 YFSETQ. The CDR3 spans 16 residues. DNA of the CDR3: TGCGCCAGCAGCTACTGGGACAGACCCAAGTACACTGAAGCTTTCTTT. Translation gives CASSYWDRPKYTEAFF.

This clonotype was recorded a few times. The chain joins TRBV6-2 or TRBV6-3 to TRBJ2-1, with 8 nucleotides matching TRBD2. In germline, CDR1 is MNHEY, CDR2 SVGEGT. The CDR3 has 17 residues. Trimming removed 2 bases from V and 4 bases from J; junction bases left unmatched: 10. The chain's CDR3 is CASSYDRREAVYNEQFF. The DNA for the CDR3 is TGTGCCAGCAGTTACGATCGGCGGGAGGCTGTATACAATGAGCAGTTCTTC.

V usage is TRBV6-1 and J usage is TRBJ2-3; 7 positions agree with TRBD2. The germline V gene encodes CDR1 MNHNS and CDR2 SASEGT. The CDR3 has 15 amino acids. V dropped 5 bases and J dropped 2; count of bases not matched to a gene: 7. The CDR3: CASSTTSSPTDTQYF. In nucleotides, the CDR3 is TGTGCCAGCAGTACGACTAGCTCCCCCACAGATACGCAGTATTTT.

The chain carries TRBV11-3 and TRBJ2-2, with TRBD1 matching over 7 bases. This CDR3 comprises 18 residues. Trimming removed 4 bases from V and 1 base from J; junction bases left unmatched: 12. CDR1 SGHNT and CDR2 YENEEA come from the germline V gene. CDR3 region: CASSSKGPGQKNTGELFF. CDR3 DNA sequence: TGTGCCAGCAGCTCAAAGGGCCCGGGACAGAAGAACACCGGGGAGCTGTTTTTT.

This clonotype was seen at least ten times. This chain uses TRBV12-3 or TRBV12-4 with TRBJ1-1, with 8 bases aligning to TRBD1. The CDR3 extends over 17 amino acids. After removal of 3 bases from V and 1 base from J, the junction contained 10 bases not matched to a gene. The CDR3 bases are TGTGCCAGCAGTTTTTCAGGCAGGGGGCTGCCGAACACTGAAGCTTTCTTT. The encoded protein is CASSFSGRGLPNTEAFF.

This clonotype was found a few times. The CDR3 nucleotides read TGTGCCAGCAGCCAAGATCAGGGAATGCACACTGAAGCTTTCTTT. Translating it yields CASSQDQGMHTEAFF. The chain is built from TRBV3-1 and TRBJ1-1, with D tentatively TRBD1 (5 bases). V gave up 0 bases and J gave up 3 bases, with 11 bases separating them. The CDR3 loop spans 15 amino acids. Germline CDR1 LGHDT, CDR2 YNNKEL (reference sequence).

This clonotype has more than one count but fewer than ten. CDR3 in amino acids: CASGTGKWNTEAFF. CDR3 DNA: TGTGCCAGCGGGACAGGGAAGTGGAACACTGAAGCTTTCTTT. The chain carries TRBV13 and TRBJ1-1; 9 positions match TRBD1. V shed 8 bases and J 1 base; nucleotides not matched to a gene: 5. Germline V CDR1 and CDR2: PRHDT, FYEKMQ (reference sequence). CDR3 size: 14 residues. Full variable domain (remainder filled in from reference TRBV13 and TRBJ1-1): AAGVIQSPRHLIKEKRETATLKCYPIPRHDTVYWYQQGPGQDPQFLISFYEKMQSDKGSIPDRFSAQQFSDYHSELNMSSLELGDSALYFCASGTGKWNTEAFFGQGTRLTVV.

This clonotype was counted once. The junction and the germline gene differ at one end; a read error may be behind it. CDR3 coding DNA: TGTGCCAGCAGCGCAACCTCCGGACAGGGGGCGAGGCCAGGGCACTTC. Translating it yields CASSATSGQGARPGHF. The gene calls are TRBV7-3 and TRBJ2-7, with 11 bases that match TRBD1. The CDR3 totals 16 residues. Looked up from germline, CDR1 is SGHTA and CDR2 is FQGTGA. The complete variable domain, with remaining parts taken from reference TRBV7-3 and TRBJ2-7, reads GAGVSQTPSNKVTEKGKYVELRCDPISGHTALYWYRQSLGQGPEFLIYFQGTGAADDSGLPNDRFFAVRPEGSVSTLKIQRTERGDSAVYLCASSATSGQGARPGHFGPGTRLTVT.

The table lists this clonotype with a few counts. The CDR3 region is CASSPGYSGDYEQYF. In nucleotides, the CDR3 is TGTGCCAGTAGTCCCGGATACTCGGGTGACTACGAGCAGTACTTC. The J gene is TRBJ2-7, the V gene TRBV19; D gene unclear. The ends were cut back, 5 bases at V and 3 bases at J, with 17 bases in the middle. In germline, CDR1 is LNHDA, CDR2 SQIVND (reference sequence). This CDR3 has 15 residues.

The chain employs TRBV6-2 or TRBV6-3 and TRBJ2-7; possibly TRBD2 for D (5 bases). Trimming pared 6 bases from V and 3 bases from J, leaving 12 bases between. Germline V CDR1 and CDR2: MNHEY, SVGEGT. This CDR3 comprises 13 residues. DNA for the CDR3: TGTGCCAGCAGGCTTGGCGGGTTCTACGAGCAGTACTTC. Translated, it gives CASRLGGFYEQYF.

The CDR3: CASSLGAGGIGDTIYF. The CDR3 region has the DNA TGCGCCAGCAGCTTGGGGGCCGGTGGAATCGGAGACACCATATATTTT. The chain carries TRBV5-1 and TRBJ1-3; no clear D. The V gene lost 0 bases and the J gene lost 8 bases, with 18 bases spanning the gap. This CDR3 is 16 amino acids long. Germline CDR1 reads SGHRS; CDR2 reads YFSETQ.